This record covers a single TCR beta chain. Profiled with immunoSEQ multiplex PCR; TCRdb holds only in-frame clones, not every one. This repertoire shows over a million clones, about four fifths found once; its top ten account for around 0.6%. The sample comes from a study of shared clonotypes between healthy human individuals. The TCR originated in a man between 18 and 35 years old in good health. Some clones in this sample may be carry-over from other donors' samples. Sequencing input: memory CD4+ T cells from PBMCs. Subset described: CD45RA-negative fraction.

The chain's CDR3 is CASSTTGRAGNTIYF. The DNA for the CDR3 is TGTGCCAGCAGTACCACAGGGAGGGCTGGAAACACCATATATTTT. The J gene is TRBJ1-3, the V gene TRBV2, with a tentative D call TRBD1 (6 bases). CDR1 is SNHLY, CDR2 FYNNEI, per germline. Trimming removed 5 bases at V and 2 bases at J, with 13 bases between. CDR3 size: 15 residues.